One and the same sample provided the 23 T cell receptor beta chains below, sequenced in a study of blood T cell repertoires in COVID-19 (TCRdb year 2020). The method was the immunoSEQ multiplex PCR assay. TCRdb mirrors the immuneACCESS table, restricted to in-frame sequences. Some clones are absent from its copies; in checked studies, under half trace to an unresolved V gene, and the reason for the others is unknown. For this sample there are about 43,000 clones; roughly 90% appear just once. The top ten clonotypes cover 15% to 17% of the sample. Sequenced input: peripheral blood. These receptor sequences come from a man aged 55 to 69 with active COVID-19.

This clone turned up a few times. This sequence joins TRBV24-1 and TRBJ1-5; D may be TRBD1 (5 bases). Germline values: CDR1 KGHDR, CDR2 SFDVKD. V was trimmed by 3 bases and J by 5 bases, leaving 7 bases between them. This CDR3 has 13 residues. CDR3 coding DNA: TGTGCCACCAGTGATCGGGGGGATCAGCCCCAGCATTTT. It encodes CATSDRGDQPQHF.

The chain combines TRBV2 with TRBJ2-1; maybe TRBD2 (6 bases). CDR1 is SNHLY, CDR2 FYNNEI, per germline. Trimming removed 3 bases from V and 8 bases from J, with 11 bases in between. This CDR3 is built from 13 residues. The CDR3 DNA reads TGTGCCAGCAGTGATCCGGGGGTAGATGAGCAGTTCTTC. Amino acids: CASSDPGVDEQFF.

The CDR3 nucleotides read TGTGCCAGCAGCCAAATGCACAGGGGGAATTCACCCCTCCACTTT. It encodes CASSQMHRGNSPLHF. This rearrangement joins TRBV4-2 to TRBJ1-6, with TRBD1 matching over 8 bases. Germline CDR1 is LGHNA and CDR2 is YNFKEQ. The CDR3 is 15 amino acids. V shed 2 bases, J shed 7 bases, and the junction held 4 bases outside the gene matches.

This clone was observed a few times. The chain has TRBV9 and TRBJ2-2; 10 nucleotides align to TRBD2. From germline, CDR1 is SGDLS and CDR2 YYNGEE. V trimming: 4 bases; J trimming: 7 bases; junction bases outside the gene matches: 10. This CDR3 has 16 residues. CDR3: CASSPSPSGSIGELFF. CDR3 sequence (DNA): TGTGCCAGCAGCCCTAGTCCTAGCGGGAGTATCGGGGAGCTGTTTTTT.

The chain employs TRBV19 and TRBJ2-1; D possibly corresponds to TRBD2 (6 bases). The CDR3 is made up of 15 amino acids. The V end lost 3 bases, the J end lost 9 bases, and 18 bases lay between the germline ends. CDR1 is LNHDA and CDR2 is SQIVND in the germline V gene (reference sequence). The CDR3 DNA reads as TGTGCCAGTAGTATCTCAATCGGGAGTTTTGGTGAGCAGTTCTTC. It encodes CASSISIGSFGEQFF.

This rearrangement joins TRBV28 to TRBJ1-2; D perhaps matches TRBD1 (5 bases). CDR1 is MDHEN, CDR2 SYDVKM, per germline. Trimming stripped 7 bases from V and 4 bases from J, with 13 bases between. The CDR3 totals 13 residues. CDR3 loop: CASTRTRAYGYTF. The CDR3 region has the DNA TGTGCCAGCACCCGAACCAGGGCCTATGGCTACACCTTC.

The chain recombines TRBV19 with TRBJ1-2, with 9 bases lining up with TRBD1. V dropped 7 bases and J dropped 7; count of bases not matched to a gene: 19. The CDR3 covers 17 residues. Per the germline V gene, CDR1 is LNHDA and CDR2 is SQIVND (reference sequence). CDR3 sequence reads: CASIPYSRDRDFVGYTF. As DNA, the CDR3 is TGTGCCAGTATCCCATACTCTCGGGACAGGGATTTCGTTGGCTACACCTTC.

CDR3 loop: CASSISSASGETGELFF. The CDR3 DNA reads as TGTGCCAGTAGTATAAGCTCGGCTAGCGGGGAGACCGGGGAGCTGTTTTTT. The rearrangement links TRBV19 to TRBJ2-2; 9 bases are a match to TRBD2. Trimming cost V 2 bases and J 5 bases; bases outside gene matches: 9. CDR1 is LNHDA and CDR2 is SQIVND in the germline V gene (reference sequence). This CDR3 contains 17 residues.

The CDR3 bases are TGTGCCAGCAGTTACGGGACCGGGAGGGGCACCGGGGAGCTGTTTTTT. Amino acid sequence: CASSYGTGRGTGELFF. The chain carries TRBV6-6 and TRBJ2-2; TRBD2 agrees at 8 bases. The germline gives CDR1 MNHNY, CDR2 SVGAGI (reference sequence). Trimming took 2 bases from V and 4 from J; bases not matched to a gene: 6. The CDR3 sequence is 16 residues long.

The J gene is TRBJ1-1, the V gene TRBV19; 8 bases fit TRBD1. CDR1 and CDR2 from the germline V gene are LNHDA and SQIVND (reference sequence). CDR3 length: 13 amino acids. With 7 bases clipped from V and 4 bases from J, the junction kept 5 bases outside the gene matches. CDR3 protein: CASNPGQATEAFF. DNA for the CDR3: TGTGCCAGTAACCCGGGACAGGCCACTGAAGCTTTCTTT.

The gene calls are TRBV6-6 and TRBJ2-7, with D tentatively TRBD1 (6 bases). Germline V CDR1 and CDR2: MNHNY, SVGAGI (reference sequence). This CDR3 has 13 residues. The ends were cut back, 5 bases at V and 5 bases at J, with 13 bases in the middle. The CDR3 sequence: CASSLTGIHEQYF. CDR3 bases: TGTGCCAGCAGTCTAACAGGGATACACGAGCAGTACTTC.

The chain has TRBV18 and TRBJ2-4, with 8 bases aligning to TRBD1. Germline V gene data show CDR1 as KGHSH and CDR2 as LQKENI. J lost 5 bases, V lost 6 bases, and 9 bases had no gene match. The CDR3 length is 15 residues. The CDR3 sequence is CASSVLTGDQNIQYF. CDR3 sequence (DNA): TGTGCCAGCTCCGTTCTGACAGGGGATCAAAACATTCAGTACTTC. The full variable domain, its missing parts supplied by reference TRBV18 and TRBJ2-4, is NAGVMQNPRHLVRRRGQEARLRCSPMKGHSHVYWYRQLPEEGLKFMVYLQKENIIDESGMPKERFSAEFPKEGPSILRIQQVVRGDSAAYFCASSVLTGDQNIQYFGAGTRLSVL.

The gene calls are TRBV2 and TRBJ1-6, with D uncertain. V lost 11 bases and J lost 11, with 7 bases in between. The germline gives CDR1 SNHLY, CDR2 FYNNEI. The CDR3 totals 9 residues. The CDR3 is CAGSPPLHF. The CDR3 nucleotides are TGTGCCGGGAGTCCACCCCTCCACTTT.

The chain links TRBV19 to TRBJ1-2, with 8 positions matching TRBD1. This CDR3 region has 17 residues. The trim removed 5 bases at V and 2 bases at J, leaving 13 bases unmatched. CDR1 and CDR2 from the germline V gene are LNHDA and SQIVND (reference sequence). The CDR3 DNA is TGTGCCAGTAGTCACCACGGACAGGGCAGGTCGAACTATGGCTACACCTTC. It translates to CASSHHGQGRSNYGYTF.

The V and J genes are TRBV3-1 (or the pseudogene TRBV3-2) and TRBJ2-2, with 9 bases lining up with TRBD2. Germline loops: CDR1 LGHDT, CDR2 YNNKEL (reference sequence). The CDR3 is made up of 15 amino acids. With V trimmed by 4 bases and J by 5 bases, 5 bases remained unmatched. This chain's CDR3 is CASSRSGSRTGELFF. Here the CDR3 DNA reads TGTGCCAGCAGCCGTAGCGGGAGTAGGACCGGGGAGCTGTTTTTT.

V gene TRBV5-1 combines with J gene TRBJ1-2, with TRBD1 matching over 9 bases. V shed 7 bases and J 4 bases; nucleotides not matched to a gene: 14. This CDR3 region has 16 residues. CDR1 is SGHRS, CDR2 YFSETQ, per germline. For the CDR3, the DNA is TGCGCCAGCTCGGCTTCCGGGACAGGGTCTTCCTATGGCTACACCTTC. This gives the protein CASSASGTGSSYGYTF.

The CDR3 DNA is TGTGCCAGCAGTTCCAGGACTAGTCAAGAGACCCAGTACTTC. Translation: CASSSRTSQETQYF. The genes are TRBV7-2 and TRBJ2-5; 7 bases match TRBD2. Germline V gene sequence: CDR1 SGHTA, CDR2 FQGNSA. The CDR3 runs 14 residues. V shed 6 bases and J 2 bases; nucleotides not matched to a gene: 6.

The CDR3 DNA is TGTGCCAGCTCACCGGGACAGGGTCGGGATGAGCAGTTCTTC. Residues: CASSPGQGRDEQFF. J is TRBJ2-1 and V is TRBV18; 9 bases map to TRBD1. Germline V lookup: CDR1 KGHSH, CDR2 LQKENI. This CDR3 is built from 14 residues. V trimming: 3 bases; J trimming: 8 bases; junction bases outside the gene matches: 5.

The chain carries TRBV6-6 and TRBJ1-2; the match to TRBD1 covers 9 bases. Looked up from germline, CDR1 is MNHNY and CDR2 is SVGAGI (reference sequence). The junction had 6 bases not matched to a gene; V was cut back by 6 bases and J by 7 bases. The CDR3 runs to 13 residues. CDR3: CASRAGTGSGYTF. As DNA, the CDR3 is TGTGCCAGCAGGGCGGGGACAGGGTCTGGCTACACCTTC.

This chain uses TRBV28 with TRBJ1-5, with 12 bases fitting TRBD1. V lost 5 bases and J lost 9; bases outside the gene matches: 8. The CDR3 runs to 15 residues. CDR1 and CDR2 (germline): MDHEN, SYDVKM. The CDR3 coding sequence is TGTGCCAGCAGTCAAGGGACAGGGGGCAATGGGCCCCAGCATTTT. It codes for CASSQGTGGNGPQHF.

The gene calls are TRBV4-1 and TRBJ1-3, with TRBD1 matching over 7 bases. After removal of 0 bases from V and 7 bases from J, the junction contained 12 bases not matched to a gene. Germline CDR1 is MGHRA and CDR2 is YSYEKL. CDR3 length: 17 residues. The CDR3 sequence is CASSQELGTTGRNTIYF. The CDR3 DNA reads as TGCGCCAGCAGCCAAGAACTTGGGACGACAGGGAGGAACACCATATATTTT.

This chain joins TRBV5-4 and TRBJ2-7; D is possibly TRBD1 (5 bases). In germline, CDR1 is SGHNT, CDR2 YYREEE (reference sequence). Trimming left V 1 base short and J 4 bases short, with 12 bases between. The CDR3 is 14 residues long. The CDR3 DNA sequence: TGTGCCAGCAGCTTGCAGGGTTCCGATTACGAGCAGTACTTC. Its translation is CASSLQGSDYEQYF.

This chain links TRBV18 with TRBJ1-6; D might be TRBD1 (5 bases). Trimming stripped 6 bases from V and 0 bases from J, with 15 bases between. CDR1 is KGHSH, CDR2 LQKENI, per germline. This CDR3 has 17 amino acids. The CDR3 sequence is CASSAQAISSYNSPLHF. The CDR3 region has the DNA TGTGCCAGCTCCGCACAGGCCATTAGCTCCTATAATTCACCCCTCCACTTT.